This T cell receptor (beta chain) was observed in a study of OX40 agonist ivuxolimab in advanced cancers. About the study: An anti-OX40 (CD134) antibody with agonistic activity, ivuxolimab, was administered to patients. At doses from 0.01 to 10 mg/kg, patients were given intravenous ivuxolimab every 2 weeks.

Regarding this clone: Its antigen remains unidentified.

The data were produced by immunoSEQ multiplex PCR, yet TCRdb's version contains in-frame clones alone and is incomplete. This sample yields roughly 48,000 clones, of which about four fifths are seen a single time; more than 2% belongs to the top ten. Study results and caveats: CD8+ T cells showed, on average, more clonal expansion than CD4+ cells. Dosing at 0.1 to 3.0 mg/kg was accompanied by clonal expansion of CD4+ and CD8+ blood T cells by week 6.

The clonotype was recovered from an adult with an advanced solid tumor such as melanoma, head and neck, liver or kidney cancer. The specimen comprised CD4+ or CD8+ T cells sorted from blood, sampled in a trial of the OX40 agonist ivuxolimab.

The CDR3 nucleotides read TGTGCCAGCAGTTTAAGGGCACCAAATAATTCACCCCTCCACTTT. As protein: CASSLRAPNNSPLHF. The rearrangement joins TRBV27 to TRBJ1-6, with no clear D. The CDR3 consists of 15 residues. Looked up from germline, CDR1 is MNHEY and CDR2 is SMNVEV (reference sequence). V lost 2 bases and J lost 5, with 10 bases in between.